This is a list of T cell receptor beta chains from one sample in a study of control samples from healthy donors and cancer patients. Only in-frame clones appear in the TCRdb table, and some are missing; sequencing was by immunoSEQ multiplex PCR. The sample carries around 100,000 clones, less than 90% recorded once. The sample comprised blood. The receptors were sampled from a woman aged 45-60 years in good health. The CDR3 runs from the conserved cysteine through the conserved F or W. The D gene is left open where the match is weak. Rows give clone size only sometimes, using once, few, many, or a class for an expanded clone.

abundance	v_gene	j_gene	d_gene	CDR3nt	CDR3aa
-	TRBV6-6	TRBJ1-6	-	TGTGCCAGCAGTTCCCACAGGGAGGGTTCACCCCTCCACTTT	CASSSHREGSPLHF
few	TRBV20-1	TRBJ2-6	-	TGCAGTGCTAGTCGTCAGGGCCTGACCTCTGGGGCCAACGTCCTGACTTTC	CSASRQGLTSGANVLTF
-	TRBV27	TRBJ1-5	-	TGTGCCAGCAGTTTTTCCATCAATCAGCCCCAGCATTTT	CASSFSINQPQHF
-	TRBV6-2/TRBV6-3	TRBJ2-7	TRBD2	TGTGCCAGCAGTACCCCGGGACTAGCGGCCTACGAGCAGTACTTC	CASSTPGLAAYEQYF
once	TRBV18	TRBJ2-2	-	TGTGCCAGCCCAAAGGGTGGACAGACGAACACCGGGGAGCTGTTTTTT	CASPKGGQTNTGELFF
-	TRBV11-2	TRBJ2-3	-	TGTGCCAGCAGCATTACAGATACGCAGTATTTT	CASSITDTQYF
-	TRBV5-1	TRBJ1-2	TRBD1	TGCGCCAGCAGGACCCTAGGACAGGGTCTGGGCGGCTACACCTTC	CASRTLGQGLGGYTF
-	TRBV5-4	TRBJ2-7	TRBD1	TGTGCCAGCAGCGTAGGACAGGACTACGAGCAGTACTTC	CASSVGQDYEQYF
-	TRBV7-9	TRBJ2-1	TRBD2	TGTGCCACCAGGGGACTAGCACCCGATGAGCAGTTCTTC	CATRGLAPDEQFF
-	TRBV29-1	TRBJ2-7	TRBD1	TGCAGCGTTGAAACGGACAGGGAAGAGGGCGAGCAGTACTTC	CSVETDREEGEQYF
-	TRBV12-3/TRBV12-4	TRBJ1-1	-	TGTGCCAGCAGGCCGAGGACAGTGGCTGAAGCTTTCTTT	CASRPRTVAEAFF
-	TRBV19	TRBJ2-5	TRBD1	TGTGCCAGTAGTACCCGACGACAGGGTTGGGAGACCCAGTACTTC	CASSTRRQGWETQYF
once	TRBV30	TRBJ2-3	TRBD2	TGTGCCTGCCGGCTAGCGGGAGGGCCCGGCACAGATACGCAGTATTTT	CACRLAGGPGTDTQYF
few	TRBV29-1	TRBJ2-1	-	TGCAGCGTATTACGCAATGAGCAGTTCTTC	CSVLRNEQFF
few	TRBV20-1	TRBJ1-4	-	TGCAGTGCTAGTTATTCTAAAGGAGAAAAACTGTTTTTT	CSASYSKGEKLFF
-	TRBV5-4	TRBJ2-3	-	TGTGCCAGCAGCTTGCCTAGCGCCATGGCAGATACGCAGTATTTT	CASSLPSAMADTQYF
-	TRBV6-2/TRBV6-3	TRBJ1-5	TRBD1	TGTGCCAGCAGTTACTTGACAGGGGTACAGCCCCAGCATTTT	CASSYLTGVQPQHF
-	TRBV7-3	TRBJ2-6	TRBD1	TGTGCCAGCAGCATCGGGGCGACAGGGAGCTCTGGGGCCAACGTCCTGACTTTC	CASSIGATGSSGANVLTF
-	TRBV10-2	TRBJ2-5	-	TGCGCCAGCACCCCAAGACAGCAAGAGACCCAGTACTTC	CASTPRQQETQYF
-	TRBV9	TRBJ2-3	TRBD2	TGTGCCAGCAGCGTAGACGCGGGGGCAGATACGCAGTATTTT	CASSVDAGADTQYF
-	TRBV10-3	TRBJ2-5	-	TGTGCCGCCGGGTGGGAGACCCAGTACTTC	CAAGWETQYF
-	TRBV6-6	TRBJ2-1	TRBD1	TGTGCCAGCAGAACTACCCGGGACAGGGGGAATGAGCAGTTCTTC	CASRTTRDRGNEQFF
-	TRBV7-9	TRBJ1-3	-	TGTGCCAGCAGCCCAATTATGGTTGTTGGGGACACCATATATTTT	CASSPIMVVGDTIYF
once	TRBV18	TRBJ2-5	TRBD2	TGTGCCAGCTCACCGAGGCGGGGGGACCGGGAGACCCAGTACTTC	CASSPRRGDRETQYF
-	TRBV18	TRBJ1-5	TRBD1	TGTGCCAGCTCACCATCGGCACAGGGACAGGGCAATCAGCCCCAGCATTTT	CASSPSAQGQGNQPQHF
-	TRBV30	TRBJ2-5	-	TGTGCCTGGAGTGTACGACACCGACAGAAAGAGACCCAGTACTTC	CAWSVRHRQKETQYF
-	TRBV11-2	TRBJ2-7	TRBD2	TGTGCCACTCTGGGGGGGTCCTCCTACGAGCAGTACTTC	CATLGGSSYEQYF
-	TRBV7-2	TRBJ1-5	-	TGTGCCAGCAGCCCAGAGTCTAGGGTTCCCCAGCCCCAGCATTTT	CASSPESRVPQPQHF
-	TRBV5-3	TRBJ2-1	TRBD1	TGTGCCAGAAGCTTACCGGGACAGACCTACAATGAGCAGTTCTTC	CARSLPGQTYNEQFF
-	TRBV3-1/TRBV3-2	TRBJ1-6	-	TGTGCCAGCAGCCAAGATCCCATAAAACCCCTCCACTTT	CASSQDPIKPLHF
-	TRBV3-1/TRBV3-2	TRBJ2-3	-	TGTGCCAGCAGCCAAAAAGGGGTCACAGATACGCAGTATTTT	CASSQKGVTDTQYF
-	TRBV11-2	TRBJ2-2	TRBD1	TGTGCCAGCAGCCATACAGGGGCCCCAGTCGCTGCCGGGGAGCTGTTTTTT	CASSHTGAPVAAGELFF
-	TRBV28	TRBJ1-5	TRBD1	TGTGCCAGCAGTATCCTCGTTATTAGGTCCCGGGACAGGTTTAGTGGCAATCAGCCCCAGCATTTT	CASSILVIRSRDRFSGNQPQHF
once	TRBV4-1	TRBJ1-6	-	TGCGCCAGCAGCCAAGAATCTGGGAGCTCCTATAATTCACCCCTCCACTTT	CASSQESGSSYNSPLHF
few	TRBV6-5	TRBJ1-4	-	TGTGCCAGCAGCTCCTCGGGGCGGCTTTATGAAAAACTGTTTTTT	CASSSSGRLYEKLFF
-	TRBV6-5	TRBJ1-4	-	TGTGCCAGCAGACGTTACCTTGCAACTAATGAAAAACTGTTTTTT	CASRRYLATNEKLFF
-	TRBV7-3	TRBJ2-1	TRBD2	TGTGCCAGCAGCTCCTATATCGTGGGACTAGTCACCTACAATGAGCAGTTCTTC	CASSSYIVGLVTYNEQFF
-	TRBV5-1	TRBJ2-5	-	TGCGCCAGCAGCTTGACTTCTGGGGAGACCCAGTACTTC	CASSLTSGETQYF
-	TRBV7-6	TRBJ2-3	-	TGTGCCAGCAGCTCCCGTCGGGGTCGAACAAGCACAGATACGCAGTATTTT	CASSSRRGRTSTDTQYF
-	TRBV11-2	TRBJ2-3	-	TGTGCCAGCAGCCTCGTGGGGGCAGGCGTGAGGGATACGCAGTATTTT	CASSLVGAGVRDTQYF
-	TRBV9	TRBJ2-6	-	TGTGCCAGCAGCGTATCTGACCTCTTGACGGGAGGGGCCAACGTCCTGACTTTC	CASSVSDLLTGGANVLTF
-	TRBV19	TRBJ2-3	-	TGTGCCAGTACCAGACTACCGGGAGATACGCAGTATTTT	CASTRLPGDTQYF
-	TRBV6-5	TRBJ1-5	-	TGTGCCAGCTTCGGTCAGCCCCAGCATTTT	CASFGQPQHF
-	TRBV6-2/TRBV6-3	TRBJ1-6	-	TGTGCCAGCAGGCCTCCAGGGACTTCACCCCTCCACTTT	CASRPPGTSPLHF
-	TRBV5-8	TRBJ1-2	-	TGTGCCAGCAGCCCCAGGGGATCCTATGGCTACACCTTC	CASSPRGSYGYTF
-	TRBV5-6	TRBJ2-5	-	TGTGCCAGCAGCTACCAAGAGACCCAGTACTTC	CASSYQETQYF
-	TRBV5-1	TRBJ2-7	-	TGCGCCAGCAGCTTGGTAGCGGAGGTTTACGAGCAGTACTTC	CASSLVAEVYEQYF
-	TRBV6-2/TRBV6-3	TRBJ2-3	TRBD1	TGTGCCAGCAGTTACTACCCCGGGACAGGGTCGATAGATACGCAGTATTTT	CASSYYPGTGSIDTQYF
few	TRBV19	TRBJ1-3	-	TGTGCCACCCGGACAGACGGGTTCTCTGGAAACACCATATATTTT	CATRTDGFSGNTIYF
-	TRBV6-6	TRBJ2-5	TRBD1	TGTGCCAGCCACGATTGGACAGGTTCGCAGACCCAGTACTTC	CASHDWTGSQTQYF
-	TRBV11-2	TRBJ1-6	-	TGTGCCAGCAGCTTAGAGGGGGCAGCCTATAATTCACCCCTCCACTTT	CASSLEGAAYNSPLHF
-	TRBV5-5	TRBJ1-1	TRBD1	TGTGCCAGCAGCCTTAATACAGGGGGGGCGAACACTGAAGCTTTCTTT	CASSLNTGGANTEAFF
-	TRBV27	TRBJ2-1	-	TGTGCCAGCGTATCCCGGGACGGCGGCATGCATGAGCAGTTCTTC	CASVSRDGGMHEQFF
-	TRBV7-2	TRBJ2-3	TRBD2	TGTGCCAGCAGCTCGCGGACTAGCGGGGGCACAGATACGCAGTATTTT	CASSSRTSGGTDTQYF
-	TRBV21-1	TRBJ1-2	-	TGTGCCAGCAGCAAAGGGCAGGGAAGGTACAGGCGATCCTATGGCTACACCTTC	CASSKGQGRYRRSYGYTF
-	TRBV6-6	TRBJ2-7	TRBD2	TGTGCCAGCAGTTACTCCACCGCCGGGACTAGCGGGGGCATGAACTTC	CASSYSTAGTSGGMNF
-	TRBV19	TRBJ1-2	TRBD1	TGTGCCAGTAGTATAGATCGGACAGGGGGCTATGGCTACACCTTC	CASSIDRTGGYGYTF
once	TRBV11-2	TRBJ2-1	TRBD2	TGTGCCAGCAGCTCGAGAGGGCTAGCGGGAGTCTATGAGCAGTTCTTC	CASSSRGLAGVYEQFF